The 32 T cell receptor beta chains presented below share a single source sample, sequenced in a study of blood T cell repertoires in COVID-19. Produced via immunoSEQ multiplex PCR; TCRdb's table is partial and in-frame only. The repertoire holds roughly 100,000 clones, with roughly nine tenths as singletons. Sequencing used peripheral blood. The receptors stem from an elderly woman in a cohort sampled during active COVID-19.

This rearrangement joins TRBV19 to TRBJ2-5, with TRBD2 matching 14 bases. This CDR3 has 15 amino acids. CDR1 and CDR2 from the germline V gene are LNHDA and SQIVND (reference sequence). J lost 2 bases, V lost 8 bases, and 4 bases had no gene match. CDR3 sequence: CASSRTSGGQETQYF. The CDR3 nucleotides read TGTGCCAGTTCGAGGACTAGCGGGGGGCAAGAGACCCAGTACTTC. The variable domain in full, with the rest retrieved from reference TRBV19 and TRBJ2-5, is DGGITQSPKYLFRKEGQNVTLSCEQNLNHDAMYWYRQDPGQGLRLIYYSQIVNDFQKGDIAEGYSVSREKKESFPLTVTSAQKNPTAFYLCASSRTSGGQETQYFGPGTRLLVL.

The V gene is TRBV5-4, the J gene TRBJ1-4; a possible D gene is TRBD1 (5 bases). The CDR3 spans 16 residues. Germline CDR1 reads SGHNT; CDR2 reads YYREEE (reference sequence). Trimming took off 5 bases at V and 5 bases at J, with 19 bases between the two ends. The CDR3 protein is CASRNTQGVGNEKLFF. As DNA, the CDR3 is TGTGCCAGCAGAAATACTCAGGGCGTCGGGAATGAAAAACTGTTTTTT.

The chain links TRBV18 to TRBJ2-2, with 10 bases identical to TRBD1. Germline V gene data show CDR1 as KGHSH and CDR2 as LQKENI. The CDR3 consists of 16 residues. V lost 6 bases to trimming and J lost 1 base; unmatched junction nucleotides: 5. The CDR3 sequence: CASSLGQGRNTGELFF. The DNA of the CDR3 is TGTGCCAGCTCCCTGGGACAGGGGAGGAACACCGGGGAGCTGTTTTTT.

The gene calls are TRBV11-2 and TRBJ1-3, with TRBD1 as a possible D gene (5 bases). V lost 2 bases, J lost 4 bases, and 9 bases lay in between. Germline-derived CDR1 and CDR2 are SGHAT and FQNNGV. The CDR3 loop spans 14 amino acids. The CDR3 DNA follows: TGTGCCAGCAGCTTACCAGGGTGGGGAAACACCATATATTTT. As protein: CASSLPGWGNTIYF.

This chain joins TRBV5-6 and TRBJ1-5; maybe TRBD1 (6 bases). The CDR3 spans 14 residues. Germline-derived CDR1 and CDR2 are SGHDT and YYEEEE. V was pared by 5 bases and J by 1 base, with 10 bases between. CDR3 in DNA: TGTGCCAGCAGATACAGGGAGAGCAATCAGCCCCAGCATTTT. It specifies CASRYRESNQPQHF.

J is TRBJ2-5 and V is TRBV7-2, with D unclear. The germline V and J ends were trimmed by 5 bases and 2 bases, with 9 bases remaining between them. The V gene's germline CDR1 is SGHTA and CDR2 FQGNSA. The CDR3 has 13 residues. The CDR3 coding sequence is TGTGCCAGCAGCCTATTATCTCAAGAGACCCAGTACTTC. Its protein is CASSLLSQETQYF.

The rearrangement links TRBV5-1 to TRBJ2-1; 7 bases are a match to TRBD1. The CDR3 contains 12 residues. J gave up 8 bases and V 4 bases, and 3 bases lay outside the gene matches. Germline loops: CDR1 SGHRS, CDR2 YFSETQ. CDR3 loop: CASSPDRDEQFF. DNA of the CDR3: TGCGCCAGCAGCCCCGACAGGGATGAGCAGTTCTTC.

The chain recombines TRBV2 with TRBJ2-7, with 8 positions matching TRBD2. CDR1 and CDR2 (germline): SNHLY, FYNNEI. CDR3 length equals 13 residues. V dropped 4 bases and J dropped 4; count of bases not matched to a gene: 3. Written as DNA, the CDR3 is TGTGCCAGCAGTGTCGGACTAGCATACGAGCAGTACTTC. Its protein product is CASSVGLAYEQYF.

The gene calls are TRBV2 and TRBJ1-2; 10 bases fit TRBD1. The CDR3 runs 15 residues. V was pared by 6 bases and J by 4 bases, with 8 bases of the junction left unmatched. Germline lookup yields CDR1 SNHLY and CDR2 FYNNEI. CDR3 nucleotide sequence: TGTGCCAGCAGCGACGGACAGGGGGAGGCCTATGGCTACACCTTC. Translating it yields CASSDGQGEAYGYTF.

The chain joins TRBV6-1 to TRBJ2-1, with 11 bases fitting TRBD2. CDR3 length: 16 residues. CDR1 MNHNS and CDR2 SASEGT come from the germline V gene. Trimming cost V 2 bases and J 4 bases; bases outside gene matches: 4. CDR3 protein: CASSETIAGGYNEQFF. CDR3 in DNA: TGTGCCAGCAGTGAAACTATAGCGGGGGGGTACAATGAGCAGTTCTTC.

The gene calls are TRBV7-3 and TRBJ2-3; D is unresolved. The CDR3 has 14 amino acids. Between the trimmed V and J ends, which lost 7 bases and 0 bases, there was a span of 11 bases. Germline V CDR1 and CDR2: SGHTA, FQGTGA. The CDR3 loop reads CASTMRLSTDTQYF. CDR3 nucleotide sequence: TGTGCCAGCACCATGAGGCTTAGCACAGATACGCAGTATTTT. The full variable domain, rest sourced from reference TRBV7-3 and TRBJ2-3, is GAGVSQTPSNKVTEKGKYVELRCDPISGHTALYWYRQSLGQGPEFLIYFQGTGAADDSGLPNDRFFAVRPEGSVSTLKIQRTERGDSAVYLCASTMRLSTDTQYFGPGTRLTVL.

The V and J genes are TRBV2 and TRBJ1-5, with unresolved D. This CDR3 comprises 13 residues. V gave up 6 bases and J gave up 9 bases, with 15 bases separating them. Per the germline V gene, CDR1 is SNHLY and CDR2 is FYNNEI. This CDR3 is CASRDPGELPQHF. CDR3 DNA sequence: TGTGCCAGCAGAGATCCGGGAGAATTGCCCCAGCATTTT.

J is TRBJ2-1 and V is TRBV5-1; 9 bases match TRBD1. The germline V gene encodes CDR1 SGHRS and CDR2 YFSETQ. Trimming took 7 bases from V and 3 from J; bases not matched to a gene: 8. The CDR3 spans 15 residues. This chain's CDR3 is CASRVGDRDYNEQFF. CDR3 DNA sequence: TGCGCCAGCCGGGTCGGGGACAGGGACTACAATGAGCAGTTCTTC.

The J gene is TRBJ2-5, the V gene TRBV5-4; 7 nucleotides match TRBD1. CDR1 is SGHNT, CDR2 YYREEE, per germline (reference sequence). V shed 3 bases and J 2 bases; nucleotides not matched to a gene: 10. The CDR3 consists of 16 residues. In DNA, the CDR3 is TGTGCCAGCAGCTCGGGGAATGGACAGGCTCAAGAGACCCAGTACTTC. It encodes CASSSGNGQAQETQYF.

The chain joins TRBV3-1 (or the pseudogene TRBV3-2) to TRBJ2-7, with TRBD2 identical over 9 bases. J lost 3 bases, V lost 4 bases, and 13 bases had no gene match. The CDR3 has 17 amino acids. CDR1 and CDR2 from the germline V gene are LGHDT and YNNKEL (reference sequence). The CDR3 is CASSPLAGLAGYYEQYF. CDR3 coding DNA: TGTGCCAGCAGCCCCCTTGCCGGCCTAGCGGGATACTACGAGCAGTACTTC.

This chain links TRBV24-1 with TRBJ1-2, with TRBD1 as a possible D gene (5 bases). Germline V gene sequence: CDR1 KGHDR, CDR2 SFDVKD. Trimming stripped 9 bases from V and 2 bases from J, with 9 bases between. There are 12 residues in the CDR3. The CDR3 nucleotides are TGTGCCACCCAACAGGACAACTATGGCTACACCTTC. It encodes CATQQDNYGYTF.

This clone has more than one count but fewer than ten. This chain uses TRBV12-5 with TRBJ2-5; 8 bases align to TRBD2. Trimming took 6 bases from V and 0 from J; bases not matched to a gene: 21. Germline V gives CDR1 LGHNT, CDR2 FRNRAP. There are 20 residues in the CDR3. The CDR3 reads CASGPGGGRIGVQYQETQYF. The CDR3 DNA is TGTGCTAGTGGCCCGGGGGGCGGGAGGATAGGAGTTCAGTACCAAGAGACCCAGTACTTC.

The sample holds one count of this clone. The gene calls are TRBV3-1 (or the pseudogene TRBV3-2) and TRBJ2-5; the match to TRBD2 covers 9 bases. Germline V gives CDR1 LGHDT, CDR2 YNNKEL (reference sequence). The CDR3 totals 13 residues. V gave up 4 bases and J gave up 4 bases; unmatched junction bases: 1. CDR3 residues: CASSPGLAETQYF. The CDR3 nucleotides read TGTGCCAGCAGCCCGGGACTAGCAGAGACCCAGTACTTC.

The chain recombines TRBV12-3 or TRBV12-4 with TRBJ1-3; no reliable D call. Trimming removed 10 bases at V and 3 bases at J, with 13 bases between. There are 13 residues in the CDR3. CDR3: CATLPSSGNTIYF. CDR3 nucleotides: TGTGCCACCTTGCCCTCGAGTGGAAACACCATATATTTT.

This clone has just a few counts. The chain combines TRBV30 with TRBJ2-3; D uncertain. This CDR3 is 13 amino acids long. Germline lookup yields CDR1 GTSNPN and CDR2 SVGIG (reference sequence). Trimming pared 3 bases from V and 1 base from J, leaving 8 bases between. CDR3 coding DNA: TGTGCCTGGAGCCCAGGCGGCACAGATACGCAGTATTTT. Its protein is CAWSPGGTDTQYF.

The J gene is TRBJ1-3, the V gene TRBV15; perhaps TRBD1 as D (6 bases). Looked up from germline, CDR1 is LNHNV and CDR2 is YYDKDF (reference sequence). CDR3 length equals 17 residues. V lost 4 bases and J 1 base, leaving 17 bases between the germline ends. The CDR3 coding sequence is TGTGCCACCAGCACCCATCGACAGGCCGGATCTGGAAACACCATATATTTT. Translation: CATSTHRQAGSGNTIYF. Full variable domain (rest looked up from reference TRBV15 and TRBJ1-3): DAMVIQNPRYQVTQFGKPVTLSCSQTLNHNVMYWYQQKSSQAPKLLFHYYDKDFNNEADTPDNFQSRRPNTSFCFLDIRSPGLGDTAMYLCATSTHRQAGSGNTIYFGEGSWLTVV.

The chain is built from TRBV15 and TRBJ2-1, with 7 bases aligning to TRBD1. The CDR3 runs 15 residues. Looked up from germline, CDR1 is LNHNV and CDR2 is YYDKDF (reference sequence). The trim removed 0 bases at V and 4 bases at J, leaving 3 bases unmatched. CDR3 in amino acids: CATSREAGGYNEQFF. For the CDR3, the DNA is TGTGCCACCAGCAGAGAGGCAGGGGGTTACAATGAGCAGTTCTTC.

This chain joins TRBV5-5 and TRBJ1-4, with D possibly matching TRBD1 (5 bases). V lost 1 base and J lost 1, with 11 bases in between. The V gene's germline CDR1 is SGHKS and CDR2 YYEKEE (reference sequence). This CDR3 contains 16 residues. The CDR3 nucleotides read TGTGCCAGCAGCTTGAGCCGACAGAAAACTAATGAAAAACTGTTTTTT. Encoded protein: CASSLSRQKTNEKLFF.

This clone appeared a single time. V and J are TRBV11-1 and TRBJ1-6; D unresolved. V shed 3 bases and J shed 5 bases, with 8 bases lying between them. Germline V gene sequence: CDR1 SGHAT, CDR2 FQDESV (reference sequence). The CDR3 is 14 amino acids. The CDR3 here is CASSFRGNNSPLHF. CDR3 sequence (DNA): TGTGCCAGCAGCTTTCGAGGGAATAATTCACCCCTCCACTTT.

The chain combines TRBV5-6 with TRBJ2-3, with D maybe TRBD2 (5 bases). CDR1 is SGHDT, CDR2 YYEEEE, per germline. The CDR3 has 13 amino acids. The ends were cut back, 4 bases at V and 4 bases at J, with 10 bases in the middle. CDR3 DNA sequence: TGTGCCAGCAGCACCCCTAGCTCAGATACGCAGTATTTT. This codes for CASSTPSSDTQYF.

This rearrangement joins TRBV7-2 to TRBJ2-3, with no clear D. Between the trimmed V and J ends, which lost 1 base and 2 bases, there was a span of 7 bases. Germline V lookup: CDR1 SGHTA, CDR2 FQGNSA. The length of the CDR3 is 14 residues. This chain's CDR3 is CASSLGASTDTQYF. CDR3 nucleotides: TGTGCCAGCAGCTTAGGGGCTTCCACAGATACGCAGTATTTT.

The chain recombines TRBV6-1 with TRBJ1-5; D uncertain. With 3 bases removed from V and 6 bases from J, the gap between germline ends came to 6 bases. The CDR3 extends over 12 amino acids. CDR1 is MNHNS and CDR2 is SASEGT in the germline V gene. The CDR3 loop reads CASSDRVQPQHF. The CDR3, as DNA: TGTGCCAGCAGTGATAGAGTTCAGCCCCAGCATTTT.

A remark on this clone: This sample also contains other DNA sequences that code for the same CDR3. The V and J genes are TRBV5-1 and TRBJ1-1; possible D gene TRBD1, 5 bases. Trimming stripped 0 bases from V and 1 base from J, with 7 bases between. The CDR3 has 14 residues. Germline V gene data show CDR1 as SGHRS and CDR2 as YFSETQ. This CDR3 is CASSLGRANTEAFF. Written as DNA, the CDR3 is TGCGCCAGCAGCTTGGGCAGGGCGAACACTGAAGCTTTCTTT.

The chain has TRBV12-3 or TRBV12-4 and TRBJ1-2; no firm D call. This CDR3 spans 11 amino acids. Trimming cost V 3 bases and J 5 bases, with 4 bases left between them. The CDR3: CASSFGYGYTF. CDR3 nucleotide sequence: TGTGCCAGCAGTTTCGGGTATGGCTACACCTTC.

CDR3 in amino acids: CATSRDLTGGYQPQHF. The CDR3 DNA follows: TGTGCCACCAGCAGAGATTTGACAGGGGGCTATCAGCCCCAGCATTTT. The chain links TRBV15 to TRBJ1-5; 10 bases line up with TRBD1. The CDR3 is made up of 16 amino acids. The V and J ends lost 0 bases and 5 bases, in that order; junction bases with no gene match: 4. CDR1 LNHNV and CDR2 YYDKDF come from the germline V gene (reference sequence).

The V gene is TRBV14, the J gene TRBJ2-5; tentatively, D is TRBD2 (5 bases). CDR1 and CDR2 from the germline V gene are SGHDN and FVKESK. V lost 4 bases and J lost 2, with 11 bases in between. This CDR3 comprises 14 residues. The CDR3 sequence is CASSPLGAQETQYF. CDR3 bases: TGTGCCAGCAGCCCGCTGGGAGCACAAGAGACCCAGTACTTC. Based on the CDR3 plus reference TRBV14 and TRBJ2-5, the full variable domain is EAGVTQFPSHSVIEKGQTVTLRCDPISGHDNLYWYRRVMGKEIKFLLHFVKESKQDESGMPNNRFLAERTGGTYSTLKVQPAELEDSGVYFCASSPLGAQETQYFGPGTRLLVL.

As concerns this clone: The junction differs from germline at one of its ends, possibly a read error. The chain combines TRBV23-1 with TRBJ1-5; 7 nucleotides align to TRBD1. TRBV23-1 is an ORF, with its function uncertain. This CDR3 has 18 amino acids. The CDR3 DNA reads as TGCGCCAGCAGTCAATCGAATACTGGGACAGTAGGGAATCGGCCCCAGCATTTT. Translation gives CASSQSNTGTVGNRPQHF.